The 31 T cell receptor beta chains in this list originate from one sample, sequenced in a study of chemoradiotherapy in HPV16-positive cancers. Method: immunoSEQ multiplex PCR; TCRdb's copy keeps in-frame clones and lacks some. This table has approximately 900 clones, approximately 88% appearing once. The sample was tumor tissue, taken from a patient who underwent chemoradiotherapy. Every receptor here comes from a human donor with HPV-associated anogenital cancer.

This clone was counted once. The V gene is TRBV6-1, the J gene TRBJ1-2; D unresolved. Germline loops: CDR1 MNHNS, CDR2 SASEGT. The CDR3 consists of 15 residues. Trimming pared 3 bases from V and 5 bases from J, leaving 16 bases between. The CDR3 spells CASSEVDEGGYGYTF. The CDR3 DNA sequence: TGTGCCAGCAGTGAGGTCGATGAGGGAGGGTATGGCTACACCTTC.

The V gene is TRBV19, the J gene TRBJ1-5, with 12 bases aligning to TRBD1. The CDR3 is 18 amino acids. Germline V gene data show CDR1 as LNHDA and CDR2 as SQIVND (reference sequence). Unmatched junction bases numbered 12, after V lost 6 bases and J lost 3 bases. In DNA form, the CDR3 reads TGTGCCAGTAGGAGGGACAGGGGGCGGACTGGCCCCAATCAGCCCCAGCATTTT. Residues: CASRRDRGRTGPNQPQHF.

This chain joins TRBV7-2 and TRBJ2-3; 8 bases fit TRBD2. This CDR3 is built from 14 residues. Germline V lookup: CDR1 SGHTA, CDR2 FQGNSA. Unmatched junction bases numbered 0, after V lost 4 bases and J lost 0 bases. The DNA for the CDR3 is TGTGCCAGCAGCTCGGGGGGGAGCACAGATACGCAGTATTTT. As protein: CASSSGGSTDTQYF.

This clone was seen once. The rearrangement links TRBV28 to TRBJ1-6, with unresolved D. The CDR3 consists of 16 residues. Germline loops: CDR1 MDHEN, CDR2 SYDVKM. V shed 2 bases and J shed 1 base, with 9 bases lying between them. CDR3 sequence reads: CASSLRTDSYNSPLHF. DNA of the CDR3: TGTGCCAGCAGTTTAAGGACTGATTCCTATAATTCACCCCTCCACTTT.

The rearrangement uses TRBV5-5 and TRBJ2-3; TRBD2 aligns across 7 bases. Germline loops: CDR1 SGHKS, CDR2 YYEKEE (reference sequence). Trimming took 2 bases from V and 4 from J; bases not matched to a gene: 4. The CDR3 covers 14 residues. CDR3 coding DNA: TGTGCCAGCAGCTTTCGGCTAGCGGCAGATACGCAGTATTTT. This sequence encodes CASSFRLAADTQYF.

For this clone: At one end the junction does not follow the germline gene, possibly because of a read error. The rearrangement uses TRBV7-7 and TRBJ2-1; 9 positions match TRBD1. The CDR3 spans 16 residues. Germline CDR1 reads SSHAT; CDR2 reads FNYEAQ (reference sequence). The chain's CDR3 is CASSGDSGGQGNEQFF. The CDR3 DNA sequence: TGTGCTAGCAGCGGGGACTCGGGGGGACAGGGCAATGAGCAGTTCTTC. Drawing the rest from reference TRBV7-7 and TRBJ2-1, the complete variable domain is GAGVSQSPRYKVTKRGQDVTLRCDPISSHATLYWYQQALGQGPEFLTYFNYEAQPDKSGLPSDRFSAERPEGSISTLTIQRTEQRDSAMYRCASSGDSGGQGNEQFFGPGTRLTVL.

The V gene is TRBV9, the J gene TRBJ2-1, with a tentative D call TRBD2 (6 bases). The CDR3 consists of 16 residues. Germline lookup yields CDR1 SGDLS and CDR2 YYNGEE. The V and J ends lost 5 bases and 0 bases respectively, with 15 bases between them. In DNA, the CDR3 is TGTGCCAGCAGTCTCTATAGCGGCAGCTCCTACAATGAGCAGTTCTTC. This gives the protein CASSLYSGSSYNEQFF.

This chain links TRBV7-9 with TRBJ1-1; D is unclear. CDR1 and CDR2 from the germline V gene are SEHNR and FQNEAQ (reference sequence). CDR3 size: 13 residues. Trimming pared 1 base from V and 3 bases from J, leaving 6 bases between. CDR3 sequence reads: CASSLEADTEAFF. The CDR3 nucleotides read TGTGCCAGCAGCTTAGAGGCAGACACTGAAGCTTTCTTT. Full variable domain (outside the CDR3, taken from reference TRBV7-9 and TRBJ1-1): DTGVSQNPRHKITKRGQNVTFRCDPISEHNRLYWYRQTLGQGPEFLTYFQNEAQLEKSRLLSDRFSAERPKGSFSTLEIQRTEQGDSAMYLCASSLEADTEAFFGQGTRLTVV.

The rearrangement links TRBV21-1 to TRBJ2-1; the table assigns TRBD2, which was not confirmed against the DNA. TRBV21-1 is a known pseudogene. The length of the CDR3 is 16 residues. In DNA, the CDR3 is TGTGCCAGCAGCAAAGCCTGGCTAGCGGTCTACAATGAGCAGTTCTTC. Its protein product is CASSKAWLAVYNEQFF.

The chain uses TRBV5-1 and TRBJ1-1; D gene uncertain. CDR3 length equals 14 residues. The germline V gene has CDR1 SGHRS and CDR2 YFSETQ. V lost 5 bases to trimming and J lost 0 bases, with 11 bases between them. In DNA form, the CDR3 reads TGCGCCAGCAGATCCGACATAATGAACACTGAAGCTTTCTTT. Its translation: CASRSDIMNTEAFF. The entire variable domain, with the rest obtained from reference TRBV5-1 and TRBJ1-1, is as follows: KAGVTQTPRYLIKTRGQQVTLSCSPISGHRSVSWYQQTPGQGLQFLFEYFSETQRNKGNFPGRFSGRQFSNSRSEMNVSTLELGDSALYLCASRSDIMNTEAFFGQGTRLTVV.

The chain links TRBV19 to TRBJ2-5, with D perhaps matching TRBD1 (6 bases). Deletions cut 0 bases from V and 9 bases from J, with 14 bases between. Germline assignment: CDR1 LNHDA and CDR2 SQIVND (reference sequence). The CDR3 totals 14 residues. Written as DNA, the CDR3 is TGTGCCAGTAGTATAGATAGGGGACCAGGGGCCCAGTACTTC. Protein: CASSIDRGPGAQYF.

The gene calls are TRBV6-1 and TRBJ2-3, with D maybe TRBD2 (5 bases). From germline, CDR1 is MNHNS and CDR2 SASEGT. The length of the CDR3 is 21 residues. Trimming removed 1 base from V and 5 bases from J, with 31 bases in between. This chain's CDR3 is CASSEGSGTFWETGWIDTQYF. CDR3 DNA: TGTGCCAGCAGTGAAGGTTCGGGAACTTTTTGGGAAACGGGGTGGATAGATACGCAGTATTTT.

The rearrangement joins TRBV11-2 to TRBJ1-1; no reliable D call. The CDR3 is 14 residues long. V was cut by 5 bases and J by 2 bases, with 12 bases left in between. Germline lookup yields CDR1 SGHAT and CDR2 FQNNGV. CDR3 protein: CASSHFRSNTEAFF. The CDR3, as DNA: TGTGCCAGCAGCCACTTTCGCTCTAACACTGAAGCTTTCTTT.

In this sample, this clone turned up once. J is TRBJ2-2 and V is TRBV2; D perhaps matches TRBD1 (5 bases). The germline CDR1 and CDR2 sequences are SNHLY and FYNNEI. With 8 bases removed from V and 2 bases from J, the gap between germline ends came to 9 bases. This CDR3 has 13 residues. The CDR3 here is CASGRVNTGELFF. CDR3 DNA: TGTGCCAGCGGCAGGGTAAACACCGGGGAGCTGTTTTTT.

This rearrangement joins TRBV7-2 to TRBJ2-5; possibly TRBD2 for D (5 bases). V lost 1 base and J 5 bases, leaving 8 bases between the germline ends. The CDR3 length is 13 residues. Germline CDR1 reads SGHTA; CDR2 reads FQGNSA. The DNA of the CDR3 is TGTGCCAGCAGCTTAGTTCAGCGGGAGACCCAGTACTTC. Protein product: CASSLVQRETQYF.

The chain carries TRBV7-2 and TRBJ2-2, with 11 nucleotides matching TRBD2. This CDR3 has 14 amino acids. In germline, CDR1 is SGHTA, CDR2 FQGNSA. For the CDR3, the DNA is TGTGTTGGGAGGGGACTAGCGGCGAACGGGGAGCTGTTTTTT. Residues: CVGRGLAANGELFF.

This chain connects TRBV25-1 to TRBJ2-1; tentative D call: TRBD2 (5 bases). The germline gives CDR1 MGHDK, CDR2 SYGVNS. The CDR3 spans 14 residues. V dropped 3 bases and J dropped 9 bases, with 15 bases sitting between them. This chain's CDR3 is CASSESGRSREQFF. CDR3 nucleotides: TGTGCCAGCAGTGAGTCGGGGAGATCACGTGAGCAGTTCTTC.

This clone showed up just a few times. CDR3 nucleotide sequence: TGTGCCAGCAGCTTAGCTTTCCAGGTCGCAGATACGCAGTATTTT. Protein: CASSLAFQVADTQYF. This sequence joins TRBV7-9 and TRBJ2-3; D remains ambiguous. Between the trimmed V and J ends, which lost 0 bases and 4 bases, there was a span of 11 bases. Germline V gene data show CDR1 as SEHNR and CDR2 as FQNEAQ (reference sequence). There are 15 residues in the CDR3.

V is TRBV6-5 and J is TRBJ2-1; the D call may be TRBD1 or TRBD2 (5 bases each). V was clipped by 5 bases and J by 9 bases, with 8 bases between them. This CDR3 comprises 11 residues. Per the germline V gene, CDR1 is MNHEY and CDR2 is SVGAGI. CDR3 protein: CASSNGAEQFF. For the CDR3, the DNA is TGTGCCAGCAGTAACGGGGCTGAGCAGTTCTTC.

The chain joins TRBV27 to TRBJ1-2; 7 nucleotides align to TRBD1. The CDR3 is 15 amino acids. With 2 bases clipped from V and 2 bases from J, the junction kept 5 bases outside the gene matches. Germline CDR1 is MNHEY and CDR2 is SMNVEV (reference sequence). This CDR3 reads CASSLRQGTNYGYTF. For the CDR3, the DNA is TGTGCCAGCAGTTTACGACAGGGTACCAACTATGGCTACACCTTC.

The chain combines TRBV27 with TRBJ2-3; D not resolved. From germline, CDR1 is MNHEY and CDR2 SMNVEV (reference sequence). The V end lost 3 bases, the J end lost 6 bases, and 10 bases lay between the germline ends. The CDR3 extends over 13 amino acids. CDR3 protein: CASSFASWDTQYF. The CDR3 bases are TGTGCCAGCAGTTTTGCTAGTTGGGATACGCAGTATTTT.

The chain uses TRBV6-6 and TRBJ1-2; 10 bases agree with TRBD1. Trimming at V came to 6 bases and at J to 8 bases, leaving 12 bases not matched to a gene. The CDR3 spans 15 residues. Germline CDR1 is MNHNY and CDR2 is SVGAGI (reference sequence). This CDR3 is CASSQVSGTGVGYTF. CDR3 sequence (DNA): TGTGCCAGCAGCCAGGTTTCCGGGACAGGGGTCGGCTACACCTTC.

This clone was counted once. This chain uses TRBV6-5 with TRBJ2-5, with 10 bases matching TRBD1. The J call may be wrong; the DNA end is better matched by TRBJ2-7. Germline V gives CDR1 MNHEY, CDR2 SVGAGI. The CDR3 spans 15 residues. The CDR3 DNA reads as TGTGCCAGCAGTTCGACAGGGGGCCTTTACTACGAGCAGTACTTC. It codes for CASSSTGGLYYEQYF.

CDR3 in amino acids: CASSATGLGTGELFF. In nucleotides, the CDR3 is TGTGCCAGCAGCGCAACAGGTCTTGGCACCGGGGAGCTGTTTTTT. The J gene is TRBJ2-2, the V gene TRBV9; D may be TRBD1 (5 bases). CDR3 length: 15 amino acids. Germline-derived CDR1 and CDR2 are SGDLS and YYNGEE. V was trimmed by 3 bases and J by 4 bases, leaving 13 bases between them.

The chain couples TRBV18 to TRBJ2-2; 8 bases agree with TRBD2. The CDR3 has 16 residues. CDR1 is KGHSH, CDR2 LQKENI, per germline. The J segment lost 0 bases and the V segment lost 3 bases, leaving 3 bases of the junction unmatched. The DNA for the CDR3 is TGTGCCAGCTCACCGCGGGGGGCCGCGAACACCGGGGAGCTGTTTTTT. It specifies CASSPRGAANTGELFF.

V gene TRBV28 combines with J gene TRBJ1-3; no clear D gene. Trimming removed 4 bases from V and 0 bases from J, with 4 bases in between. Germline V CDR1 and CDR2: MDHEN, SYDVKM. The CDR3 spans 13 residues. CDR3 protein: CASSYSSGNTIYF. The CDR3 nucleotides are TGTGCCAGCAGTTATTCCTCTGGAAACACCATATATTTT.

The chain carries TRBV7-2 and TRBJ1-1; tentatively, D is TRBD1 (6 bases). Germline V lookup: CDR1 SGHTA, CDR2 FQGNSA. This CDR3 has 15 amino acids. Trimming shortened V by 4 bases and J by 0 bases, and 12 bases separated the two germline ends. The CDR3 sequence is CASSSPQGLNTEAFF. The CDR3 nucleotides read TGTGCCAGCAGCTCCCCACAGGGATTGAACACTGAAGCTTTCTTT.

In DNA form, the CDR3 reads TGTGCCAGCTCACCATACAGGGCTGGCTACACCTTC. Translating it yields CASSPYRAGYTF. V gene TRBV18 combines with J gene TRBJ1-2; a weak D match, TRBD1 (6 bases). The CDR3 runs 12 residues. V dropped 2 bases and J dropped 7 bases, with 8 bases sitting between them. Germline V lookup: CDR1 KGHSH, CDR2 LQKENI.

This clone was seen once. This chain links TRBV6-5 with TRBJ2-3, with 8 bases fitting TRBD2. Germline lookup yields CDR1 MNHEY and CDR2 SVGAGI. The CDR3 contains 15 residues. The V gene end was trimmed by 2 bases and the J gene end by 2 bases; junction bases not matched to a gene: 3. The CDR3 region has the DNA TGTGCCAGCAGTTACGGGACTAGACACACAGATACGCAGTATTTT. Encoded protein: CASSYGTRHTDTQYF.

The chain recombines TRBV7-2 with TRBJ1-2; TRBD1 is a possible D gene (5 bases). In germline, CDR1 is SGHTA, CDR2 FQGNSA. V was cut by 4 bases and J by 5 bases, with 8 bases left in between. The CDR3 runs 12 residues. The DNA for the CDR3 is TGTGCCAGCAGCTCCCAGGGTTATGGCTACACCTTC. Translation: CASSSQGYGYTF. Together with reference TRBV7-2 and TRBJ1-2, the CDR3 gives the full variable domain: GAGVSQSPSNKVTEKGKDVELRCDPISGHTALYWYRQSLGQGLEFLIYFQGNSAPDKSGLPSDRFSAERTGGSVSTLTIQRTQQEDSAVYLCASSSQGYGYTFGSGTRLTVV.

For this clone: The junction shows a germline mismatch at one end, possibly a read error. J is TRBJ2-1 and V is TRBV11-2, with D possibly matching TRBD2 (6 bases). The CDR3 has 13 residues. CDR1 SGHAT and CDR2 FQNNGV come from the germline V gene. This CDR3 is CASSLESGAKQFF. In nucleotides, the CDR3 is TGTGCCAGCAGCCTAGAGTCGGGAGCCAAGCAGTTCTTC.